The 27 T cell receptor beta chains reported below all come from one sample, sequenced in a study of blood T cell repertoires in COVID-19. The data were produced by immunoSEQ multiplex PCR, yet TCRdb's version contains in-frame clones alone and is incomplete. The repertoire holds some 210,000 clones, with roughly four fifths as singletons. What was sequenced was peripheral blood. These receptors were collected from a middle-aged woman with acute or convalescent COVID-19.

The V call is TRBV18, the J call TRBJ2-7, with 8 bases that match TRBD1. Germline V gene sequence: CDR1 KGHSH, CDR2 LQKENI. CDR3 length: 15 residues. V lost 0 bases to trimming and J lost 2 bases; unmatched junction nucleotides: 3. The CDR3 protein is CASSPPQGAPYEQYF. The CDR3 region has the DNA TGTGCCAGCTCACCACCTCAGGGGGCCCCCTACGAGCAGTACTTC. Full variable domain (missing parts from reference TRBV18 and TRBJ2-7): NAGVMQNPRHLVRRRGQEARLRCSPMKGHSHVYWYRQLPEEGLKFMVYLQKENIIDESGMPKERFSAEFPKEGPSILRIQQVVRGDSAAYFCASSPPQGAPYEQYFGPGTRLTVT.

The chain is built from TRBV19 and TRBJ1-1, with no clear D. CDR1 and CDR2 from the germline V gene are LNHDA and SQIVND (reference sequence). This CDR3 region has 12 residues. With 1 base removed from V and 6 bases from J, the gap between germline ends came to 6 bases. CDR3 bases: TGTGCCAGTAGTATAGGGGCAGCTGAAGCTTTCTTT. This encodes CASSIGAAEAFF.

V and J are TRBV5-4 and TRBJ2-7, with a tentative D call TRBD1 (6 bases). Germline assignment: CDR1 SGHNT and CDR2 YYREEE (reference sequence). The CDR3 loop spans 12 amino acids. The V end lost 3 bases, the J end lost 4 bases, and 8 bases lay between the germline ends. DNA of the CDR3: TGTGCCAGCAGCTATACAGGGTACGAGCAGTACTTC. Encoded protein: CASSYTGYEQYF.

This chain uses TRBV5-1 with TRBJ2-2, with D possibly being TRBD2 (6 bases). Between the trimmed V and J ends, which lost 1 base and 5 bases, there was a span of 12 bases. Germline V gene lookup returns CDR1 SGHRS and CDR2 YFSETQ. The CDR3 extends over 15 amino acids. CDR3 nucleotides: TGCGCCAGCAGCTTGTCCGGGGGAGGAACCGGGGAGCTGTTTTTT. Amino acid sequence: CASSLSGGGTGELFF.

CDR3: CASSEKGGNSGTREQYF. The CDR3 DNA reads as TGTGCCAGCAGTGAAAAAGGGGGTAATAGCGGGACCCGCGAGCAGTACTTC. The chain links TRBV6-1 to TRBJ2-7; TRBD2 matches 8 bases. The germline V gene has CDR1 MNHNS and CDR2 SASEGT. The J segment lost 6 bases and the V segment lost 2 bases, leaving 15 bases of the junction unmatched. CDR3 length: 17 amino acids.

The J gene is TRBJ1-2, the V gene TRBV6-6; perhaps TRBD1 as D (6 bases). The V gene's germline CDR1 is MNHNY and CDR2 SVGAGI (reference sequence). This CDR3 spans 14 amino acids. V was shortened by 6 bases and J by 3 bases, with 14 bases between the two germline ends. Here the CDR3 DNA reads TGTGCCAGCAGCCCCGCGGGGGGGCACTATGGCTACACCTTC. Translated, it gives CASSPAGGHYGYTF.

CDR3 region: CASSQDPPSGQETQYF. The CDR3 DNA is TGCGCCAGCAGCCAAGATCCCCCTAGCGGACAAGAGACCCAGTACTTC. The chain recombines TRBV4-1 with TRBJ2-5, with TRBD2 matching 7 bases. There are 16 residues in the CDR3. Trimming removed 0 bases from V and 2 bases from J; junction bases left unmatched: 6. Germline V gives CDR1 MGHRA, CDR2 YSYEKL.

J is TRBJ2-7 and V is TRBV7-2; a possible D gene is TRBD2 (6 bases). Trimming shortened V by 1 base and J by 6 bases, and 13 bases separated the two germline ends. This CDR3 has 14 amino acids. Looked up from germline, CDR1 is SGHTA and CDR2 is FQGNSA. CDR3 DNA sequence: TGTGCCAGCAGCTTAGGGGTCCAGGGAGGCGAGCAGTACTTC. It is translated as CASSLGVQGGEQYF.

The chain is built from TRBV7-8 and TRBJ2-5; 7 nucleotides align to TRBD2. Trimming cost V 2 bases and J 5 bases; bases outside gene matches: 17. The CDR3 is made up of 18 amino acids. Germline V gene data show CDR1 as SGHVS and CDR2 as FQNEAQ. The CDR3 protein is CASSLSEAGTYIGETQYF. CDR3 sequence (DNA): TGTGCCAGCAGCTTAAGCGAAGCGGGAACCTACATCGGTGAGACCCAGTACTTC.

The chain employs TRBV4-1 and TRBJ1-3; the D gene is possibly TRBD1 (5 bases). CDR3 length: 15 residues. V dropped 2 bases and J dropped 1 base, with 9 bases sitting between them. Germline CDR1 reads MGHRA; CDR2 reads YSYEKL. The CDR3 here is CASSQIQVSGNTIYF. CDR3 coding DNA: TGCGCCAGCAGCCAAATACAGGTTTCTGGAAACACCATATATTTT.

The chain employs TRBV6-5 and TRBJ1-3, with TRBD1 as a possible D gene (5 bases). This CDR3 comprises 14 residues. With 6 bases removed from V and 0 bases from J, the gap between germline ends came to 9 bases. Germline lookup yields CDR1 MNHEY and CDR2 SVGAGI. CDR3 region: CASRTDISGNTIYF. The CDR3 DNA follows: TGTGCCAGCAGGACAGACATCTCTGGAAACACCATATATTTT.

The rearrangement uses TRBV7-2 and TRBJ1-2, with D perhaps matching TRBD1 (6 bases). CDR1 and CDR2 from the germline V gene are SGHTA and FQGNSA. Between the trimmed V and J ends, which lost 5 bases and 4 bases, there was a span of 20 bases. The CDR3 extends over 16 amino acids. The CDR3 sequence: CASSPTTGQRGYGYTF. CDR3 nucleotide sequence: TGTGCCAGCAGCCCAACCACAGGGCAAAGGGGCTATGGCTACACCTTC.

The CDR3 nucleotides are TGTGCCAGTTACAGGGAGCCCAGGACCGGGGAGCTGTTTTTT. Translation gives CASYREPRTGELFF. The chain carries TRBV2 and TRBJ2-2; the D gene is possibly TRBD1 (6 bases). The germline CDR1 and CDR2 sequences are SNHLY and FYNNEI. This CDR3 is 14 amino acids long. The germline V and J ends were trimmed by 9 bases and 5 bases, with 16 bases remaining between them.

The J gene is TRBJ2-2, the V gene TRBV18, with 10 bases fitting TRBD2. The CDR3 spans 16 residues. CDR1 is KGHSH, CDR2 LQKENI, per germline. The V and J ends lost 1 base and 5 bases, in that order; junction bases with no gene match: 4. DNA of the CDR3: TGTGCCAGCTCACCACTACTAGCGGGAAATACCGGGGAGCTGTTTTTT. Translating gives CASSPLLAGNTGELFF.

This chain joins TRBV6-2 or TRBV6-3 and TRBJ2-7, with TRBD2 matching 8 bases. The CDR3 length is 16 residues. Germline CDR1 is MNHEY and CDR2 is SVGEGT. Trimming cost V 7 bases and J 3 bases; bases outside gene matches: 14. The CDR3 loop is CASTPPPGLGDYEQYF. The CDR3 nucleotides read TGTGCCAGCACCCCACCCCCGGGACTAGGCGACTACGAGCAGTACTTC.

This chain links TRBV3-1 (or the pseudogene TRBV3-2) with TRBJ2-3; the D gene is possibly TRBD1 (5 bases). Germline CDR1 is LGHDT and CDR2 is YNNKEL (reference sequence). The CDR3 is 14 residues long. V was pared by 4 bases and J by 1 base, with 9 bases between. As DNA, the CDR3 is TGTGCCAGCAGCCGGTCCAGGGGCACAGATACGCAGTATTTT. This sequence encodes CASSRSRGTDTQYF.

V usage is TRBV4-3 and J usage is TRBJ2-2, with no clear D. The CDR3 contains 14 residues. The V end lost 0 bases, the J end lost 6 bases, and 8 bases lay between the germline ends. Germline V gives CDR1 LGHNA, CDR2 YSLEER. Written as DNA, the CDR3 is TGCGCCAGCAGCCAAGAACGGTGGTCCGGGGAGCTGTTTTTT. Protein sequence: CASSQERWSGELFF.

The chain uses TRBV4-1 and TRBJ2-3; 11 nucleotides agree with TRBD2. J lost 6 bases, V lost 4 bases, and 9 bases had no gene match. The CDR3 is 16 residues long. From germline, CDR1 is MGHRA and CDR2 YSYEKL. The CDR3 DNA sequence: TGCGCCAGCAGCCCTACTAGCGGGAGAGGCATGGATACGCAGTATTTT. Its translation is CASSPTSGRGMDTQYF.

V and J are TRBV2 and TRBJ1-1, with 7 bases fitting TRBD1. Losses at the gene ends were 3 bases for V and 1 base for J; bases not matched to a gene: 5. CDR3 length equals 15 residues. Per the germline V gene, CDR1 is SNHLY and CDR2 is FYNNEI. The CDR3 sequence is CASSDYRGGNTEAFF. The CDR3, as DNA: TGTGCCAGCAGTGATTACAGGGGTGGGAACACTGAAGCTTTCTTT.

This clone has a handful of counts. The rearrangement uses TRBV2 and TRBJ2-4; 7 positions match TRBD1. This CDR3 spans 16 amino acids. Germline values: CDR1 SNHLY, CDR2 FYNNEI. V was pared by 6 bases and J by 1 base, with 9 bases of the junction left unmatched. The CDR3 nucleotides are TGTGCCAGCAGGGAGGACAGGTTGGGGGCCAAAAACATTCAGTACTTC. Protein sequence: CASREDRLGAKNIQYF.

The chain is built from TRBV30 and TRBJ1-5, with D possibly matching TRBD1 (5 bases). The CDR3 has 14 amino acids. Germline CDR1 reads GTSNPN; CDR2 reads SVGIG (reference sequence). Trimming stripped 0 bases from V and 7 bases from J, with 13 bases between. The CDR3 sequence: CAWSVRPDRQPQHF. In DNA, the CDR3 is TGTGCCTGGAGTGTCCGCCCCGACAGACAGCCCCAGCATTTT.

The chain recombines TRBV19 with TRBJ1-5; D might be TRBD1 (5 bases). The CDR3 extends over 14 amino acids. V was cut by 3 bases and J by 6 bases, with 12 bases left in between. Germline V gene sequence: CDR1 LNHDA, CDR2 SQIVND (reference sequence). The CDR3 sequence: CASSIWGEAQPQHF. Here the CDR3 DNA reads TGTGCCAGTAGTATTTGGGGGGAAGCTCAGCCCCAGCATTTT.

This chain joins TRBV30 and TRBJ1-2; D is unresolved. The CDR3 length is 12 residues. Trimming removed 5 bases at V and 11 bases at J, with 18 bases between. Germline V gene data show CDR1 as GTSNPN and CDR2 as SVGIG (reference sequence). The CDR3 is CAWATRQTSYTF. The CDR3 nucleotides are TGTGCCTGGGCCACCCGCCAAACATCTTACACCTTC. Looking up the rest from reference TRBV30 and TRBJ1-2 gives the full variable domain: SQTIHQWPATLVQPVGSPLSLECTVEGTSNPNLYWYRQAAGRGLQLLFYSVGIGQISSEVPQNLSASRPQDRQFILSSKKLLLSDSGFYLCAWATRQTSYTFGSGTRLTVV.

CDR3 region: CAISNTGRVETQYF. CDR3 nucleotide sequence: TGTGCCATCAGTAATACAGGGAGGGTAGAGACCCAGTACTTC. The V and J genes are TRBV10-3 and TRBJ2-5; D may be TRBD2 (7 bases). The germline V and J ends were trimmed by 5 bases and 4 bases, with 14 bases remaining between them. CDR1 is ENHRY and CDR2 is SYGVKD in the germline V gene. CDR3 length: 14 amino acids.

Worth noting for this clone: As the CDR3 is not closed by the conserved phenylalanine or tryptophan, this likely results from a read error. No DNA is shown, since the ends of the CDR3 on it are uncertain; the CDR3 is the one TCRdb lists. The CDR3 region is CASSPPTTRG. The rearrangement joins TRBV3-1 (or the pseudogene TRBV3-2) to TRBJ2-7; TRBD2 reflects the table's D call only, with no check against the DNA. The CDR3 is 10 residues long, ends included. Germline CDR1 is LGHDT and CDR2 is YNNKEL (reference sequence).

This sequence joins TRBV6-6 and TRBJ1-2, with D perhaps TRBD1 (5 bases). Deletions cut 7 bases from V and 1 base from J, with 7 bases between. Germline assignment: CDR1 MNHNY and CDR2 SVGAGI (reference sequence). CDR3 length: 12 residues. The CDR3 DNA sequence: TGTGCCAGCAAAGACAGTAACTATGGCTACACCTTC. Protein product: CASKDSNYGYTF.

This clone has just a few counts. The genes are TRBV5-6 and TRBJ1-2, with 10 bases lining up with TRBD1. Trimming cost V 5 bases and J 4 bases; bases outside gene matches: 5. Per germline, CDR1 SGHDT and CDR2 YYEEEE. The CDR3 sequence is 14 residues long. CDR3 residues: CASSFGQGGYGYTF. The DNA of the CDR3 is TGTGCCAGCAGTTTTGGACAGGGGGGCTATGGCTACACCTTC.